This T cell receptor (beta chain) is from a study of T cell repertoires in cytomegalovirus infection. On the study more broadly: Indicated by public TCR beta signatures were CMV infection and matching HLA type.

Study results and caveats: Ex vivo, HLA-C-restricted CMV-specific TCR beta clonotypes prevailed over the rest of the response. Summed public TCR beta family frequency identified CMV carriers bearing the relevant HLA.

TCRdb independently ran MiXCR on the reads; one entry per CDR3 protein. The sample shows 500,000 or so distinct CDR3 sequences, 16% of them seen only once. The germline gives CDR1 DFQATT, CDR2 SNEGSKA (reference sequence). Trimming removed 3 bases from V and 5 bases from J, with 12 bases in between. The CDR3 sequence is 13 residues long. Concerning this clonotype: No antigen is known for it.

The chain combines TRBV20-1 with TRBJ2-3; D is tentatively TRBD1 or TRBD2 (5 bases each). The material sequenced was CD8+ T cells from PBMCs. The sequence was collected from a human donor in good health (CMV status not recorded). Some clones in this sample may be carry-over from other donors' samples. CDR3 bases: TGCAGTGCTAGCGTCGGGGCTGTAGATACGCAGTATTTT. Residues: CSASVGAVDTQYF.